The T cell receptor beta chain under discussion was sequenced for a study of metastatic and nonmetastatic thyroid tumors. The table lists this clone with many counts. Through MiXCR, TCRdb re-clonotyped the PCR reads. The repertoire holds roughly 25,000 clones, with about 20% as singletons. Thyroid surgery had not been preceded by any treatment in any patient. CDR3 size: 12 residues. Germline V gene sequence: CDR1 SQVTM, CDR2 ANQGSEA. The V gene lost 0 bases and the J gene lost 7 bases, with 7 bases spanning the gap. This rearrangement joins TRBV29-1 to TRBJ2-1; no definite D call. Sequencing used blood. The receptor's source is a male donor with papillary thyroid cancer or a benign thyroid nodule (not recorded which). Some clones in this sample may be carry-over from other donors' samples. CDR3 protein: CSVEDEENEQFF. The CDR3 DNA is TGCAGCGTTGAAGATGAAGAAAATGAGCAGTTCTTC.